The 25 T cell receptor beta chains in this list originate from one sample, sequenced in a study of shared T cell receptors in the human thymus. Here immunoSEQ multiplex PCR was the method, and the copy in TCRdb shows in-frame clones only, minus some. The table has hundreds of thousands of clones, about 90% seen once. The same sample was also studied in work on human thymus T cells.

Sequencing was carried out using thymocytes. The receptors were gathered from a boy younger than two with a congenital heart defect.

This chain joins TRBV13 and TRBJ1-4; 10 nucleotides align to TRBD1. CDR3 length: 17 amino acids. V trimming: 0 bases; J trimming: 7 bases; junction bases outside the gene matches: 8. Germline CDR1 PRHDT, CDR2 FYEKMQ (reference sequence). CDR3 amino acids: CASSLGATGGWCEKLFF. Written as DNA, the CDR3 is TGTGCCAGCAGCTTAGGGGCGACAGGGGGCTGGTGTGAAAAACTGTTTTTT.

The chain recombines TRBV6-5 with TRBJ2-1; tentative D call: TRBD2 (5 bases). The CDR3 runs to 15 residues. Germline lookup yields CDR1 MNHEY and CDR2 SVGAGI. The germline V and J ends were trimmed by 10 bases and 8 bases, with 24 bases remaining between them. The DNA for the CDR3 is TGTGCCACCAAACTTAACGACGGGGTTGTGCATGAGCAGTTCTTC. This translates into CATKLNDGVVHEQFF.

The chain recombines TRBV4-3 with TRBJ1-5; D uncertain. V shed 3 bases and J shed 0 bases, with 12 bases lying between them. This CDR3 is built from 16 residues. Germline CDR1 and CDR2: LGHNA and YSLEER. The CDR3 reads CASSQFRQISNQPQHF. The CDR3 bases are TGCGCCAGCAGCCAGTTCAGGCAGATTAGCAATCAGCCCCAGCATTTT.

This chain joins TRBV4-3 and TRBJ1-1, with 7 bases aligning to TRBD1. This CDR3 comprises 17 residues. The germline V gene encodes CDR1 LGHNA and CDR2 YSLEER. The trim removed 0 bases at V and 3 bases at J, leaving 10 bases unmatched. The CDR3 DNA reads TGCGCCAGCAGCCAAGACCCTAGTACAGGGGAGTACACTGAAGCTTTCTTT. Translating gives CASSQDPSTGEYTEAFF.

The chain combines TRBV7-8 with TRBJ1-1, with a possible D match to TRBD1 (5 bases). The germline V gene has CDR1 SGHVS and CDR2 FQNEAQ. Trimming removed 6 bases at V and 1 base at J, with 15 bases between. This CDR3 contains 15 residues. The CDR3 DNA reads TGTGCCAGCAGGGGTCGGGGGAGACGGAACACTGAAGCTTTCTTT. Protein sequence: CASRGRGRRNTEAFF.

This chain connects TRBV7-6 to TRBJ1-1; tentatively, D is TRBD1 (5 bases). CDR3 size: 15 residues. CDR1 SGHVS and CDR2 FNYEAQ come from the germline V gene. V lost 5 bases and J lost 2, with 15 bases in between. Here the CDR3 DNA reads TGTGCCAGCAGCCCCCCCAGGGTTGCAAACACTGAAGCTTTCTTT. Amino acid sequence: CASSPPRVANTEAFF.

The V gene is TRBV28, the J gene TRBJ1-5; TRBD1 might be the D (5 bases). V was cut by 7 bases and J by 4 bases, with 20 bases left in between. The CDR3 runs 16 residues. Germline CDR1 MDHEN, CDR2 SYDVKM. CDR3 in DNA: TGTGCCAGCACAATTCTACCAGGGCATGGTAATCAGCCCCAGCATTTT. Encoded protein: CASTILPGHGNQPQHF.

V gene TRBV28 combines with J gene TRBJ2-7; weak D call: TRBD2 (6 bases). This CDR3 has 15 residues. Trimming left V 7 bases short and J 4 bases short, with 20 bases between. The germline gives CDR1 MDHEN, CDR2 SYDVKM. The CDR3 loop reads CASTAGHWGRYEQYF. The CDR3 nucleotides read TGTGCCAGCACCGCCGGACACTGGGGGAGGTACGAGCAGTACTTC.

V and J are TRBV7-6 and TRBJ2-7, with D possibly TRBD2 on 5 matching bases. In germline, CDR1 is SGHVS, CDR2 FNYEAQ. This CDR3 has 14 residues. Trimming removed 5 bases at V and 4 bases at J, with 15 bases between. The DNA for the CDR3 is TGTGCCAGCAGCCATGAGGGTATATTATACGAGCAGTACTTC. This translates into CASSHEGILYEQYF.

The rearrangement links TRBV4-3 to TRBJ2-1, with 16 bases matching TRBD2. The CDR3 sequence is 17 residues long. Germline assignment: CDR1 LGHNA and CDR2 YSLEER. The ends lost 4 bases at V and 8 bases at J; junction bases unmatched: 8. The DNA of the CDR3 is TGCGCCAGCAGCCCTTCCGGGACTAGCGGGGGGGCGGATGAGCAGTTCTTC. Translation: CASSPSGTSGGADEQFF.

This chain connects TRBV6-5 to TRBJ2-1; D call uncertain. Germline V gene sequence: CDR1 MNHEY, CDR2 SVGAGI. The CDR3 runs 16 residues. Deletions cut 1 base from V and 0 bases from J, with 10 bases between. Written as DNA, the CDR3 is TGTGCCAGCAGTTACTACTTTCCTAGCTCCTACAATGAGCAGTTCTTC. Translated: CASSYYFPSSYNEQFF.

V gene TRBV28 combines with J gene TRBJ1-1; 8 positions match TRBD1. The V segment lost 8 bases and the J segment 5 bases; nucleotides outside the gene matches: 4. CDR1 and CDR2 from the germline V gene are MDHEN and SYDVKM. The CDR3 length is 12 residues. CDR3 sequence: CASRTGRTEAFF. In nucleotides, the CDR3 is TGTGCCAGCCGGACAGGGCGGACTGAAGCTTTCTTT.

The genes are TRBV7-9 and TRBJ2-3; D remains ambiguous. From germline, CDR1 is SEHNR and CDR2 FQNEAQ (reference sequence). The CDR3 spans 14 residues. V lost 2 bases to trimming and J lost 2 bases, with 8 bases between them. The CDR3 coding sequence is TGTGCCAGCAGCTTACCGGGTGACACAGATACGCAGTATTTT. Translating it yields CASSLPGDTDTQYF.

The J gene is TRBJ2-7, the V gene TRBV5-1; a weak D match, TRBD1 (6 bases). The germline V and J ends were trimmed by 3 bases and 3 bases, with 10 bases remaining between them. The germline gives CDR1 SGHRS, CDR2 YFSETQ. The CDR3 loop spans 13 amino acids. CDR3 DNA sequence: TGCGCCAGCAGCTACCGGACAGACTACGAGCAGTACTTC. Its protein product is CASSYRTDYEQYF.

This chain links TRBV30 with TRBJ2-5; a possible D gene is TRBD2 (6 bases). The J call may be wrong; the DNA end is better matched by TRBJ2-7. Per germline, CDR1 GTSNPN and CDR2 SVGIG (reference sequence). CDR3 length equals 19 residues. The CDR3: CAWTNPRELVWGTVYEQYF. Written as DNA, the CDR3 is TGTGCCTGGACAAACCCGCGGGAACTGGTCTGGGGAACGGTCTACGAGCAGTACTTC.

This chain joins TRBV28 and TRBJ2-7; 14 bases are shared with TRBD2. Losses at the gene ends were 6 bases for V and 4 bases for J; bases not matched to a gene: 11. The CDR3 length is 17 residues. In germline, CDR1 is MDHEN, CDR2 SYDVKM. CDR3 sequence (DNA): TGTGCCAGCAGCTCCGGACTAGCGGGAGGCCGCAAGTACGAGCAGTACTTC. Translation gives CASSSGLAGGRKYEQYF. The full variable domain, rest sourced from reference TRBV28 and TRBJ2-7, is DVKVTQSSRYLVKRTGEKVFLECVQDMDHENMFWYRQDPGLGLRLIYFSYDVKMKEKGDIPEGYSVSREKKERFSLILESASTNQTSMYLCASSSGLAGGRKYEQYFGPGTRLTVT.

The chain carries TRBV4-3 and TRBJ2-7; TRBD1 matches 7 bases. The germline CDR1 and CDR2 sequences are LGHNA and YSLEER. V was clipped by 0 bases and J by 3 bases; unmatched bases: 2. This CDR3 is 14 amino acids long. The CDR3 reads CASSQEQGFYEQYF. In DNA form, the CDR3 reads TGCGCCAGCAGCCAAGAACAGGGGTTCTACGAGCAGTACTTC.

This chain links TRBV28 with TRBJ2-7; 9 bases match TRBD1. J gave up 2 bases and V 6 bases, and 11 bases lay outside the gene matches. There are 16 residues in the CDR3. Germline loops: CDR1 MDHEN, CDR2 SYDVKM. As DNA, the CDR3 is TGTGCCAGCAGCTCCCCCGGGACAGGGTACCCCTACGAGCAGTACTTC. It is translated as CASSSPGTGYPYEQYF.

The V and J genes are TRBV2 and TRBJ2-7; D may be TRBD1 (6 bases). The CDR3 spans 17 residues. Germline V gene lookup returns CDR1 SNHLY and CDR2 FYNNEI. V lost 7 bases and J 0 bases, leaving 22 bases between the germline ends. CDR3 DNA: TGTGCCAGCATCAATATAAAGGATCCGGGACACTCCTACGAGCAGTACTTC. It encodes CASINIKDPGHSYEQYF.

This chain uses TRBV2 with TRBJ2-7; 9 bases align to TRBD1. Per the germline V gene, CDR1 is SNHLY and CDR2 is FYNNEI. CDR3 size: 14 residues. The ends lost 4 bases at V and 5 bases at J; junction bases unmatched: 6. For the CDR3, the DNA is TGTGCCAGCAGTGGGACAGGGGTGTATCACGAGCAGTACTTC. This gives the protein CASSGTGVYHEQYF.

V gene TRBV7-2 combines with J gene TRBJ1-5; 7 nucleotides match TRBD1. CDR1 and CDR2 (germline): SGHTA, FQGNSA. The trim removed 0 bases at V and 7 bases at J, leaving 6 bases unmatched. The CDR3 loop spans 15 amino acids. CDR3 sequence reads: CASSLARQGWQPQHF. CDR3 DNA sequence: TGTGCCAGCAGCTTAGCAAGACAGGGCTGGCAGCCCCAGCATTTT.

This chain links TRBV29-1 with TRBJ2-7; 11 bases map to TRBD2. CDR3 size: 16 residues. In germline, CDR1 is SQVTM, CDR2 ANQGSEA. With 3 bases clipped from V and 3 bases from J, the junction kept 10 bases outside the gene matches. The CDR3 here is CSVENGGTSGYYEQYF. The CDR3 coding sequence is TGCAGCGTTGAGAATGGAGGGACTAGCGGTTACTACGAGCAGTACTTC.

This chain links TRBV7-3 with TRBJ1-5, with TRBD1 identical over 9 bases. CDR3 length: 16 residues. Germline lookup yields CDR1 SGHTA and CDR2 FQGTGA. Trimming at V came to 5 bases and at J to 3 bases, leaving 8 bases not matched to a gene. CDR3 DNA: TGTGCCAGCAGCCCCCCGGGACAGGGATTCAATCAGCCCCAGCATTTT. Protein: CASSPPGQGFNQPQHF.

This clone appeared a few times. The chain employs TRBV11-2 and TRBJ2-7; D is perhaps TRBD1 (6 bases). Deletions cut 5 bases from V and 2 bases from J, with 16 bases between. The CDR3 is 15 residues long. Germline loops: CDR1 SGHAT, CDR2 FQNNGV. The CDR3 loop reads CASSLRTENTYEQYF. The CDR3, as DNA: TGTGCCAGCAGCCTCCGGACAGAGAATACCTACGAGCAGTACTTC.

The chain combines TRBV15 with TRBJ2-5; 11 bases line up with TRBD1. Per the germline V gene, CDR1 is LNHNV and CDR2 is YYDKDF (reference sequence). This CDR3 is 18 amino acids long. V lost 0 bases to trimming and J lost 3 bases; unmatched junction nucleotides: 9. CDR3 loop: CATSRDATPGQGEETQYF. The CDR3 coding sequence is TGTGCCACCAGCAGAGATGCCACACCGGGACAGGGGGAAGAGACCCAGTACTTC.